This T cell receptor (beta chain) was captured by sequencing in a study of blood T cell repertoires in COVID-19. Overall study context: COVID-19 samples, acute and convalescent, were from the United States, Italy and Spain. PBMCs, B-cell-depleted T cells, or T cells provided the cDNA or gDNA that made up the material.

Trimming removed 7 bases from V and 3 bases from J; junction bases left unmatched: 6. The CDR3 contains 14 residues. Germline V gene lookup returns CDR1 LNHDA and CDR2 SQIVND (reference sequence). The Seattle patients, enrolled during active infection, were followed longitudinally. Authors' methods: Using reference gene primer amplification, nucleated cell counts were estimated. Clones were read by immunoSEQ multiplex PCR, and TCRdb kept only the in-frame ones, dropping some. V and J calls and clone size come straight from that table; D and trimming were deduced from the DNA. The repertoire has just over 300,000 clones, 85% to 90% of them found once; the top ten carry about 1.7%.

Sequenced: peripheral blood. The TCR sequence derives from a woman aged 25 to 45 with COVID-19, enrolled during active disease. J is TRBJ1-5 and V is TRBV19; 7 bases are a match to TRBD1. The CDR3 loop reads CASMMRGLNQPQHF. CDR3 sequence (DNA): TGTGCCAGTATGATGAGGGGGCTCAATCAGCCCCAGCATTTT.